A selection of T cell receptor beta chains follows, all from one sample in a study of OX40 agonist ivuxolimab in advanced cancers. Only in-frame clones appear in the TCRdb table, and some are missing; sequencing was by immunoSEQ multiplex PCR. This table holds some 67,000 clones, over 75% found once. The sequencing here drew on CD4+ or CD8+ T cells sorted from blood, taken in a trial of the OX40 agonist ivuxolimab. Receptor source: an adult with an advanced solid tumor such as melanoma, head and neck, liver or kidney cancer. The CDR3 runs from the conserved cysteine through the conserved F or W. Fields, in order: CDR3 DNA, CDR3 protein, V gene, clone size, D gene, CDR3 length, J gene. The D gene is left open where the match is weak. Only some rows state a clone size, as once, few, many or a class for expanded clones.

TGTGCCAGCAGCGAAAAGACAGGGGGCAACACTGAAGCTTTCTTT CASSEKTGGNTEAFF TRBV9 - TRBD1 15 TRBJ1-1
TGCGCCAGCAGCCAAGAATTATCGGGTGGAGGGGGGATTAAAAACATTCAGTACTTC CASSQELSGGGGIKNIQYF TRBV4-3 few - 19 TRBJ2-4
TGCGCCAGCAGCCAAGTGGATTTGGGGTTTTCAGATACGCAGTATTTT CASSQVDLGFSDTQYF TRBV4-1 once - 16 TRBJ2-3
TGTGCCAGCAGTTACCGCCCCACCTTGGGGTATGGCTACACCTTC CASSYRPTLGYGYTF TRBV6-5 once - 15 TRBJ1-2
TGCGCCAGCAGCCAAGGACAGGGCACATCTGGAAACACCATATATTTT CASSQGQGTSGNTIYF TRBV4-1 - TRBD1 16 TRBJ1-3
TGTGCCAGCAGCGTCGGACAGGGGGCCGCCTATGGCTACACCTTC CASSVGQGAAYGYTF TRBV9 once TRBD1 15 TRBJ1-2
TGTGCCAGCAGCTTAGAGGTGGGCTATTCCTACTTC CASSLEVGYSYF TRBV7-9 - - 12 TRBJ2-5
TGTGCCAGCAGCTACACAGGGTTCGCCGGGGAGCTGTTTTTT CASSYTGFAGELFF TRBV5-6 - - 14 TRBJ2-2
TGTGCCAGCAGCGAATCAAGACTAGCGGGCACAGATACGCAGTATTTT CASSESRLAGTDTQYF TRBV9 - TRBD2 16 TRBJ2-3
TGTGCCAGCAGCTCCCCATATGGCGAGGGGGCGAACACCGGGGAGCTGTTTTTT CASSSPYGEGANTGELFF TRBV11-2 - - 18 TRBJ2-2
TGTGCCAGCAATCCCGGGAACGTTTATGGCTACACCTTC CASNPGNVYGYTF TRBV28 - - 13 TRBJ1-2
TGTGCCAGTACTTCTTCGGTCGAGCAGTTCTTC CASTSSVEQFF TRBV19 - - 11 TRBJ2-1
TGTGCCAGCAGTGAGGACAGGGGGCTTGGGACCGCCGGGGAGCTGTTTTTT CASSEDRGLGTAGELFF TRBV2 - TRBD1 17 TRBJ2-2
TGCGCCAGCAGTGAGCAGGAGATAAGCAGGGCTTTCTTT CASSEQEISRAFF TRBV10-2 - - 13 TRBJ1-1
TGTGCCAGCAGTTCCCTAGCGGGAGGGACGCCTTACGAGCAGTACTTC CASSSLAGGTPYEQYF TRBV6-5 - TRBD2 16 TRBJ2-7
TGTGCCAGCAGGCCGACTAGCGGGAGGGTTTCCGGGGAGCTGTTTTTT CASRPTSGRVSGELFF TRBV27 - TRBD2 16 TRBJ2-2
TGTGCCAGCAGCTTCAGATCCCCAGGTTTGAATTCACCCCTCCACTTT CASSFRSPGLNSPLHF TRBV7-2 - - 16 TRBJ1-6
TGTGCCAGCAGTCCCTTAGGAGGCCTACTTGACGAAGATACGCAGTATTTT CASSPLGGLLDEDTQYF TRBV28 - - 17 TRBJ2-3
TGCGCCAGCAGTGAGATTAGGGCCCTGAACACTGAAGCTTTCTTT CASSEIRALNTEAFF TRBV10-2 once - 15 TRBJ1-1
TGTGCCACCGGTCAGGGAAATTCACCCCTCCACTTT CATGQGNSPLHF TRBV10-3 - - 12 TRBJ1-6
TGTGCCAGCAGGTCTGCGGGGCCGAGCTCCTACGAGCAGTACTTC CASRSAGPSSYEQYF TRBV27 - - 15 TRBJ2-7
TGTGCCAGCAGTTTCGGGGGGGCGCGTGGAAACACCATATATTTT CASSFGGARGNTIYF TRBV28 - - 15 TRBJ1-3
TGTGCCTACCGCAGGTCCGCGGGGGAGCAGTACTTC CAYRRSAGEQYF TRBV30 - - 12 TRBJ2-7
TGTGCCAGCAGTTACTCCGCGGGACCCTACAATGAGCAGTTCTTC CASSYSAGPYNEQFF TRBV6-5 - - 15 TRBJ2-1
TGTGCCAGCAGCCCCCGGCGGGAGAACACTGAAGCTTTCTTT CASSPRRENTEAFF TRBV5-6 - - 14 TRBJ1-1
TGTGCCAGCAGCCCAACCGGGACAGGGGGTTTTCTAGCCGGCTACACCTTC CASSPTGTGGFLAGYTF TRBV11-2 - TRBD1 17 TRBJ1-2
TGCGCCAGCAGCCTCTCGGGACAGGGTGAAGGCTACACCTTC CASSLSGQGEGYTF TRBV5-1 few TRBD1 14 TRBJ1-2
TGTGCCAGCGGTGTAGGGGGGGACCAGCCCCAGCATTTT CASGVGGDQPQHF TRBV2 few - 13 TRBJ1-5
TGTGCCAGTAGTATCGGGGGGGGGAGCAATCAGCCCCAGCATTTT CASSIGGGSNQPQHF TRBV19 few - 15 TRBJ1-5
TGTGCCAGCAGCCAAAACGGGGTGGAGGTTGAAAAACTGTTTTTT CASSQNGVEVEKLFF TRBV7-6 - - 15 TRBJ1-4
TGTGCCAGCAGTTTACGGCAGGGTTACTTTAATTCACCCCTCCACTTT CASSLRQGYFNSPLHF TRBV28 once - 16 TRBJ1-6
TGTGCCAGCAGCCCACACGGGGAGACCCAGTACTTC CASSPHGETQYF TRBV5-4 - - 12 TRBJ2-5
TGTGCCAGCAGCTTAATGGACAGGGGGCTCGAGACCCAGTACTTC CASSLMDRGLETQYF TRBV11-2 - TRBD1 15 TRBJ2-5
TGTGCCAGTATCGGCACCGGGACAGGGAATCAGCCCCAGCATTTT CASIGTGTGNQPQHF TRBV19 - TRBD1 15 TRBJ1-5
TGTGCCAGCTCACCACCGGGGGCAGGTATTGGCTACACCTTC CASSPPGAGIGYTF TRBV18 - - 14 TRBJ1-2
TGTGCCAGTAGCAGAGAGACTCAAGAGACCCAGTACTTC CASSRETQETQYF TRBV19 - - 13 TRBJ2-5
TGTGCCAGCAGTTACGGGGCACCCACCTACAATGAGCAGTTCTTC CASSYGAPTYNEQFF TRBV28 - - 15 TRBJ2-1
TGTGCTAGTGGTTTGGTCACAGGACATACCTACAATGAGCAGTTCTTC CASGLVTGHTYNEQFF TRBV12-5 - - 16 TRBJ2-1
TGTGCCAGCAGTTTTTCAGACAACTATGGCTACACCTTC CASSFSDNYGYTF TRBV28 - - 13 TRBJ1-2
TGTGCCAGCAGCCCCAAAGGGACAGATAACACTGAAGCTTTCTTT CASSPKGTDNTEAFF TRBV11-1 - TRBD1 15 TRBJ1-1
TGTGCCAGCAGCCAAGGCGTCCTACCAAATGAAAAACTGTTTTTT CASSQGVLPNEKLFF TRBV14 - - 15 TRBJ1-4
TGTGCCAGCAGCTCAACTTTAGCGGGAGTGGTCTACGAGCAGTACTTC CASSSTLAGVVYEQYF TRBV6-6 - TRBD2 16 TRBJ2-7
TGTGCCAGCAGCTTTGGGACCCGCGCCTACGAGCAGTACTTC CASSFGTRAYEQYF TRBV11-2 few - 14 TRBJ2-7
TGTGCCAGCAGCCACGGGGGTTCTAATGAAAAACTGTTTTTT CASSHGGSNEKLFF TRBV13 few - 14 TRBJ1-4
TGTGCCAGCTCACAGGAGATGGATCAGCCCCAGCATTTT CASSQEMDQPQHF TRBV18 few - 13 TRBJ1-5
TGTGCCAGCAGCCCGGAGGGGTATCCTAATGAAAAACTGTTTTTT CASSPEGYPNEKLFF TRBV7-9 - - 15 TRBJ1-4